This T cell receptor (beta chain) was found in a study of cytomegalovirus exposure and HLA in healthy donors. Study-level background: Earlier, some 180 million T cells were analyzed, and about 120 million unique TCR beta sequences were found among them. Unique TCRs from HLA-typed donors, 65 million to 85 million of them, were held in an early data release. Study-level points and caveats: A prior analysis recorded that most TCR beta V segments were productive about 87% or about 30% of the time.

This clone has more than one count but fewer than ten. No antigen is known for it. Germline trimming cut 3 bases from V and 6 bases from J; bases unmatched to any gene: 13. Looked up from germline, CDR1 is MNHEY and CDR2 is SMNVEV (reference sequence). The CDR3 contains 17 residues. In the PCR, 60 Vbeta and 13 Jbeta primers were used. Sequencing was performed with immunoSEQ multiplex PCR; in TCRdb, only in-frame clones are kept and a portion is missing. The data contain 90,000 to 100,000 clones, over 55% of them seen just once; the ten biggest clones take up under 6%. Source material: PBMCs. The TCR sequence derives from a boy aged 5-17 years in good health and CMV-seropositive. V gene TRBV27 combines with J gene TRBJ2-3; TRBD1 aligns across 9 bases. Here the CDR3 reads CASSFFLGTGRSDTQYF. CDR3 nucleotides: TGTGCCAGCAGTTTCTTCCTCGGGACAGGGAGATCCGATACGCAGTATTTT.